The TCR beta chain described here comes from a study of OX40 agonist ivuxolimab in advanced cancers. Turning to the overall study: Ivuxolimab was a fully human IgG2 agonistic monoclonal antibody targeting the costimulatory receptor OX40 (CD134). A male proportion of roughly 80% and a mean age of 60 years, ranging from about 23 to 79, were recorded for the dose-escalation cohort. Of the 50 to 55 patients in dose escalation, some 20 had hepatocellular carcinoma, about 15 had melanoma, 9 had renal cell carcinoma and 9 had head and neck cancer. Partial responses were achieved by three dose-escalation patients, of whom one had hepatocellular carcinoma and two had cutaneous melanoma. Peripheral TCRbeta sequencing was intended to test whether TCR sequence diversity was altered and clonal T-cell expansion was caused by ivuxolimab. Prior anti-PD-1, anti-PD-L1 or anti-CTLA-4 therapy was permitted, and about two fifths of dose-escalation patients had received checkpoint inhibitors. The paper describes the monotherapy dose-escalation part (N = 52 patients) of the phase I trial of ivuxolimab. Intravenous ivuxolimab was administered to patients every 2 weeks at six dose levels: 0.01, 0.1, 0.3, 1.5, 3 and 10 mg/kg. What the authors observed across the whole study: After ivuxolimab, more expanded clones were found on average in CD8+ T cells than in CD4+ T cells. In partial responders in the 0.1-3.0 mg/kg groups, normalized peripheral clonal expansion was found to be among the lowest, especially among CD8+ T cells. At doses of 0.1 to 3.0 mg/kg, clonal expansion of both CD4+ and CD8+ blood T cells was observed from baseline to week 6. The antigen specificity of the peripheral T cells that underwent clonal expansion was not determined. Low levels of normalized T-cell clonal expansion were also seen in some nonresponding patients.

With respect to this clone: The specificity of this receptor is unknown. It has no much larger one-base neighbor in the sample; base qualities were not kept.

To sequence the TCRbeta CDR3 region, genomic DNA was isolated from the sorted cells. The immunoSEQ Assay was used to sequence the TCRbeta CDR3 regions. TCRdb re-hosts the immuneACCESS table, in-frame sequences only. Its copies lack some clones; in the studies checked, an unresolved V gene accounts for under half of them, and the cause for the rest is not known. This sample has about 98,000 clones in its table, and around nine tenths of those were observed once. The biggest ten clones account for 0.4% to 0.65% of the sample. The CDR3, cysteine through phenylalanine, is 14 amino acids long. This entry keeps only the CDR3 DNA: 42 bases, framed from base 1. The germline V gene yields SQVTM for CDR1 and ANQGSEA for CDR2. V ends up 4 bases short and J 7 bases short, with an unmatched junction base count of 2. Patients with autoimmune disease history or receiving systemic immunosuppression were excluded from the trial. In every dose cohort, peripheral blood was drawn for TCR sequencing at baseline, cycle 4 day 1, and cycle 7 day 1. The samples were drawn from a first-in-human, open-label, multicenter phase I dose-escalation trial of ivuxolimab. The trial enrolled adults with locally advanced or metastatic head and neck squamous cell, hepatocellular, melanoma or renal cell carcinoma. Before TCR sequencing, CD4+ T cells and CD8+ T cells were sorted from peripheral blood as separate populations.

The material was CD4+ or CD8+ T cells sorted from blood, obtained in a trial of the OX40 agonist ivuxolimab. The source is an adult with an advanced solid tumor such as melanoma, head and neck, liver or kidney cancer. The V gene is TRBV29-1 and the J gene is TRBJ2-1, and TRBD2 aligns with 15 junction nucleotides. The CDR3 has the sequence CSVAGLAGGNEQFF. The DNA sequence is TGCAGCGTTGCTGGACTAGCGGGGGGGAATGAGCAGTTCTTC.